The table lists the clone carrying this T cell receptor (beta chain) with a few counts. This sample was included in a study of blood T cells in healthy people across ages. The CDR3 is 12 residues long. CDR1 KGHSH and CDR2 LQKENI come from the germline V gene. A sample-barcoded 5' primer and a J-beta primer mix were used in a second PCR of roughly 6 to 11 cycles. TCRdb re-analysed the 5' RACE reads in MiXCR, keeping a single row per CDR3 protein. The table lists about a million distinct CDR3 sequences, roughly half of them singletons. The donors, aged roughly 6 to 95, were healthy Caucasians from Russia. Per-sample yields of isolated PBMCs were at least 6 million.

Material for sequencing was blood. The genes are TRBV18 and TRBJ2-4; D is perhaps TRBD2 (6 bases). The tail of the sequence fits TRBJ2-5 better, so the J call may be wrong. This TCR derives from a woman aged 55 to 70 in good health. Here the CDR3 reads CASSPQGGTQYF. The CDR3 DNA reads TGTGCCAGCTCACCACAGGGAGGGACCCAGTACTTC.